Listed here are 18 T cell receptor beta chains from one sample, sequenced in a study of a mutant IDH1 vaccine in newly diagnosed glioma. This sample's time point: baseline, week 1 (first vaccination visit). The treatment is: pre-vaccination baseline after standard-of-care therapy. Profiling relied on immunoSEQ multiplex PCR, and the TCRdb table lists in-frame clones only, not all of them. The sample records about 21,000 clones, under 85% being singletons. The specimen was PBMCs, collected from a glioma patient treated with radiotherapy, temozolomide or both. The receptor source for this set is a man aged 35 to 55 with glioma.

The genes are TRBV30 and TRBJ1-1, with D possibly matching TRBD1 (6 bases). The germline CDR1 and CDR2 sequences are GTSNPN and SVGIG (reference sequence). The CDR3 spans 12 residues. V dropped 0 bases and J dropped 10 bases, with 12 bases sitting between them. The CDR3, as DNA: TGTGCCTGGAGTGTACTCCGGGGGCGAGCTTTCTTT. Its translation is CAWSVLRGRAFF.

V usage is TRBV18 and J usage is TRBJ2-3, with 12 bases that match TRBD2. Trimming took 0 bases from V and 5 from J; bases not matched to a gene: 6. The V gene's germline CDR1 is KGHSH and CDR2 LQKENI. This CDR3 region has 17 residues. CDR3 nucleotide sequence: TGTGCCAGCTCACCACCGGACGTGGGACTAGCGGGAGATACGCAGTATTTT. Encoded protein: CASSPPDVGLAGDTQYF.

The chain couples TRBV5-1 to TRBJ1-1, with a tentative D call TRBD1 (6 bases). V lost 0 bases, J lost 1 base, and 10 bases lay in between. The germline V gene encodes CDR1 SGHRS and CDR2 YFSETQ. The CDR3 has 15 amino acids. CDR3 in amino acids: CASSLGTAPNTEAFF. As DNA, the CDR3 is TGCGCCAGCAGCTTGGGGACAGCCCCGAACACTGAAGCTTTCTTT.

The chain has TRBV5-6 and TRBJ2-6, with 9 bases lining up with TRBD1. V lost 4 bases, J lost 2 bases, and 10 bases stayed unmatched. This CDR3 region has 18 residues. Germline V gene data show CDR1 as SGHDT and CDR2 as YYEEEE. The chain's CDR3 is CASSQPGQGRTGANVLTF. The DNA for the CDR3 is TGTGCCAGCAGCCAGCCGGGACAGGGAAGGACTGGGGCCAACGTCCTGACTTTC.

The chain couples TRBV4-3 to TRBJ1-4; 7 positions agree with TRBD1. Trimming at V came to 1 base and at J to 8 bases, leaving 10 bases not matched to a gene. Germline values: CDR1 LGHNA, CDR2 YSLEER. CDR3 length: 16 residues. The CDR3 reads CASSQVRGGVGEKLFF. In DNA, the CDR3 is TGCGCCAGCAGCCAAGTTAGAGGGGGCGTAGGAGAAAAACTGTTTTTT.

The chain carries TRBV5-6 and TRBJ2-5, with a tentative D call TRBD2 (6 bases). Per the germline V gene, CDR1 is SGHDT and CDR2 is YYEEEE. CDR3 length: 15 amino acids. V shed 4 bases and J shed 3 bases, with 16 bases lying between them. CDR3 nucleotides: TGTGCCAGCAGCGGTAGACGTGGACTAAAAGAGACCCAGTACTTC. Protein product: CASSGRRGLKETQYF.

The CDR3 protein is CASSPSSGKDTGELFF. The CDR3 nucleotides read TGTGCCAGCTCCCCCTCCAGCGGGAAAGACACCGGGGAGCTGTTTTTT. The rearrangement links TRBV25-1 to TRBJ2-2; 7 nucleotides agree with TRBD2. The V gene's germline CDR1 is MGHDK and CDR2 SYGVNS. The CDR3 totals 16 residues. The V gene end was trimmed by 8 bases and the J gene end by 3 bases; junction bases not matched to a gene: 12. The entire variable domain, with the rest obtained from reference TRBV25-1 and TRBJ2-2, is as follows: EADIYQTPRYLVIGTGKKITLECSQTMGHDKMYWYQQDPGMELHLIHYSYGVNSTEKGDLSSESTVSRIRTEHFPLTLESARPSHTSQYLCASSPSSGKDTGELFFGEGSRLTVL.

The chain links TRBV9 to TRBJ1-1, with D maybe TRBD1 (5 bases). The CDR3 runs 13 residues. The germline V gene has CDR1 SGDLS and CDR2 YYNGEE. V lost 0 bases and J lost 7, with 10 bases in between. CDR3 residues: CASSVGSGGEAFF. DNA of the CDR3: TGTGCCAGCAGCGTAGGGTCCGGGGGTGAAGCTTTCTTT.

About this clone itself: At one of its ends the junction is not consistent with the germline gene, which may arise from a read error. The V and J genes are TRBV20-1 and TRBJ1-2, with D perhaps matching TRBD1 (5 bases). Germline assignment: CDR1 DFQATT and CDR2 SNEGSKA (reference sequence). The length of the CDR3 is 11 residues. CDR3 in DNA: TGCAGTGCCAGAGGGGACTATGGCTACACCTTC. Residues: CSARGDYGYTF.

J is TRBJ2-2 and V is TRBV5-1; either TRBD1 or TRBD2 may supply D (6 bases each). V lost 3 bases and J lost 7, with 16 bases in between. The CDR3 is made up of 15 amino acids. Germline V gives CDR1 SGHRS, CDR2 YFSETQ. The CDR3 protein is CASSSSGGKDGELFF. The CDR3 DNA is TGCGCCAGCAGCTCGTCCGGGGGCAAGGACGGGGAGCTGTTTTTT.

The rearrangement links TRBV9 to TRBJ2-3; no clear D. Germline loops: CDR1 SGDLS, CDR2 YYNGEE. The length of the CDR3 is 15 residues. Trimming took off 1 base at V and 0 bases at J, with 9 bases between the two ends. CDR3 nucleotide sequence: TGTGCCAGCAGCGTAACGGACCGGAGCACAGATACGCAGTATTTT. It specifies CASSVTDRSTDTQYF.

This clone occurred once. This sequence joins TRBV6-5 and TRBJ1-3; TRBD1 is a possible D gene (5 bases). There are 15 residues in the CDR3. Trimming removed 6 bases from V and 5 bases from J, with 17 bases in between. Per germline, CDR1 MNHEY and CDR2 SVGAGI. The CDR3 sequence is CASSRGAGPRNTIYF. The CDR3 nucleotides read TGTGCCAGCAGCCGTGGGGCAGGGCCAAGAAACACCATATATTTT.

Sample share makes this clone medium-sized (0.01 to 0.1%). This CDR3 reads CASSPAGERAFF. The CDR3 bases are TGCGCCAGCAGCCCGGCGGGGGAGAGAGCTTTCTTT. V usage is TRBV5-1 and J usage is TRBJ1-1, with a weak D call TRBD1 (5 bases). The germline gives CDR1 SGHRS, CDR2 YFSETQ. The V end was cut by 4 bases, the J end by 10 bases, with 14 bases between. The CDR3 runs 12 residues.

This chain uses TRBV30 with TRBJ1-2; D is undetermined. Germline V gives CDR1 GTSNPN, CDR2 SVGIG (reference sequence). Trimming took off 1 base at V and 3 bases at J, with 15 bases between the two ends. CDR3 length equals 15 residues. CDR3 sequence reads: CAWSGTRGKDYGYTF. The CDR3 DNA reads TGTGCCTGGAGTGGGACCCGGGGAAAGGACTATGGCTACACCTTC.

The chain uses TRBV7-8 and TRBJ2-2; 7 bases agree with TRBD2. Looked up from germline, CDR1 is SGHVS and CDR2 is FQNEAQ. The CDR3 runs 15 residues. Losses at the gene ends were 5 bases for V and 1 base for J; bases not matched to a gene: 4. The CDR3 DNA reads TGTGCCAGCAGCAGACTAGCAGTGAACACCGGGGAGCTGTTTTTT. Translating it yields CASSRLAVNTGELFF.

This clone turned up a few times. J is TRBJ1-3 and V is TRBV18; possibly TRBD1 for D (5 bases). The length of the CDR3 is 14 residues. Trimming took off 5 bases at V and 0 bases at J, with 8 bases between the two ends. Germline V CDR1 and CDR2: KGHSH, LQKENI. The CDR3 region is CASSGGLSGNTIYF. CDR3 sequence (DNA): TGTGCCAGCTCAGGGGGTCTCTCTGGAAACACCATATATTTT.

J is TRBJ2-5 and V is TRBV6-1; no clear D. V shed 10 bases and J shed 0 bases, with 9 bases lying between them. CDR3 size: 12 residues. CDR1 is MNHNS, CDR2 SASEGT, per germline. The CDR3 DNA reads TGTGCCACCATGTTGTACCAAGAGACCCAGTACTTC. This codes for CATMLYQETQYF.

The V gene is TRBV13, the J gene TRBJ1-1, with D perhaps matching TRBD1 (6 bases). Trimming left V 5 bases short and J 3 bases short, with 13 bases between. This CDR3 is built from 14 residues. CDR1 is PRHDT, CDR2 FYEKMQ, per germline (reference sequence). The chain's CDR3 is CASSNRRGYTEAFF. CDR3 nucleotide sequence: TGTGCCAGCAGCAATCGTAGGGGGTACACTGAAGCTTTCTTT. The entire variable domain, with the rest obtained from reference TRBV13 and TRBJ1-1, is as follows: AAGVIQSPRHLIKEKRETATLKCYPIPRHDTVYWYQQGPGQDPQFLISFYEKMQSDKGSIPDRFSAQQFSDYHSELNMSSLELGDSALYFCASSNRRGYTEAFFGQGTRLTVV.